This is a list of T cell receptor beta chains from one sample in a study of T-cell memory formation after mild COVID-19. TCRdb called the 5' RACE reads again in MiXCR, with one record for every CDR3 protein. The sample shows under 300,000 distinct CDR3 sequences, about a sixth of them seen only once. Material: PBMCs or a T cell subset sorted from them (not recorded which). These receptors were taken from a man younger than 30 who had mild COVID-19 (a few samples of this study predate the infection). Cell type and time point are not known. Each CDR3 is given with its conserved first and last residue. D genes are given only for firm matches. Not every row has a clone size; where given, it reads once, few, many or a size class.

TRBV7-9	.	TRBJ2-1	few	CASPVGFF	TGTGCCAGCCCGGTCGGGTTCTTC
TRBV28	TRBD1	TRBJ1-1	.	CASSLLPGQGPMNTEAFF	TGTGCCAGCAGTCTCCTCCCGGGACAGGGCCCCATGAACACTGAAGCTTTCTTT
TRBV20-1	.	TRBJ2-1	few	CSAREGEPYNEQFF	TGCAGTGCTAGAGAGGGGGAACCCTACAATGAGCAGTTCTTC
TRBV5-4	TRBD1	TRBJ2-4	.	CASSLIQGATAKNIQYF	TGTGCCAGCAGCCTGATCCAGGGGGCGACAGCCAAAAACATTCAGTACTTC
TRBV7-9	TRBD1	TRBJ1-2	many	CASSSTGGGYTF	TGTGCCAGCAGCTCTACAGGGGGTGGCTACACCTTC
TRBV7-2	.	TRBJ2-3	few	CASSAYFGHPGTDTQYF	TGTGCCAGCAGCGCGTATTTTGGACACCCTGGCACAGATACGCAGTATTTT
TRBV11-2	TRBD2	TRBJ2-1	.	CASSPRTGEGYNEQFF	TGTGCCAGCAGCCCGAGGACGGGGGAGGGGTACAATGAGCAGTTCTTC
TRBV7-3	.	TRBJ2-2	few	CASSSTTGELFF	TGTGCCAGCAGTTCTACCACCGGGGAGCTGTTTTTT
TRBV20-1	.	TRBJ2-1	few	CSARGPRGSGVNEQFF	TGCAGTGCTAGAGGACCCCGGGGTAGCGGAGTCAATGAGCAGTTCTTC
TRBV20-1	TRBD1	TRBJ1-2	many	CSAPTFDRAYGYTF	TGCAGTGCACCGACCTTTGACAGGGCCTATGGCTACACCTTC
TRBV5-1	TRBD1	TRBJ1-2	.	CASSLQGAEDGYTF	TGCGCCAGCAGCTTGCAGGGGGCGGAGGATGGCTACACCTTC
TRBV7-8	TRBD1	TRBJ1-6	.	CASRRRTGAGNSPLHF	TGTGCCAGCAGGCGAAGAACAGGGGCAGGGAATTCACCCCTCCACTTT
TRBV5-1	.	TRBJ1-5	few	CASSLEGSQPQHF	TGCGCCAGCAGCTTGGAAGGTAGTCAGCCCCAGCATTTT
TRBV4-3	.	TRBJ1-2	.	CASSQEFPANYGYTF	TGCGCCAGCAGCCAAGAATTCCCAGCTAACTATGGCTACACCTTC
TRBV6-2/TRBV6-3	.	TRBJ2-6	many	CASSYLGPSSGANVLTF	TGTGCCAGCAGTTACTTAGGGCCGAGCTCTGGGGCCAACGTCCTGACTTTC
TRBV3-1	TRBD1	TRBJ1-1	.	CASSQVPGQGPTEAFF	TGTGCCAGCAGCCAAGTTCCGGGACAGGGGCCCACTGAAGCTTTCTTT
TRBV7-2	.	TRBJ1-6	many	CASSLATAFSSPLHF	TGTGCCAGCAGCTTAGCCACAGCATTCAGTTCACCCCTCCACTTT
TRBV5-1	TRBD1	TRBJ1-2	many	CASSSGQGGGYTF	TGCGCCAGCAGCTCCGGACAGGGTGGTGGCTACACCTTC
TRBV7-3	.	TRBJ1-1	.	CASSPGHSLPNTEAFF	TGTGCCAGCAGCCCAGGGCATAGTTTACCGAACACTGAAGCTTTCTTT
TRBV7-9	.	TRBJ2-5	few	CASRAGRGNQETQYF	TGTGCCAGTCGGGCGGGACGGGGAAACCAAGAGACCCAGTACTTC
TRBV10-3	.	TRBJ2-3	.	CAITINNTDTQYF	TGTGCCATCACGATAAACAACACAGATACGCAGTATTTT
TRBV5-6	.	TRBJ1-4	.	CASSPSRRFEGEKLFF	TGTGCCAGCAGCCCCTCTCGCAGGTTCGAAGGTGAAAAACTGTTTTTT
TRBV9	.	TRBJ2-3	.	CASSVDAGEFLDTQYF	TGTGCCAGCAGCGTAGACGCAGGGGAGTTTTTGGATACGCAGTATTTT
TRBV5-6	.	TRBJ2-1	.	CASSGLDRISEQFF	TGTGCCAGCAGCGGACTGGACAGAATCAGTGAGCAGTTCTTC
TRBV6-5	.	TRBJ1-1	few	CASMRGQVLMNTEAFF	TGTGCCAGCATGAGGGGCCAGGTCCTCATGAACACTGAAGCTTTCTTT
TRBV11-2	.	TRBJ2-4	few	CASSLTPLQEDIQYF	TGTGCCAGCAGCCTAACTCCCTTACAAGAGGACATTCAGTACTTC
TRBV6-6	.	TRBJ2-6	few	CASSAIFSGANVLTF	TGTGCCAGCAGCGCAATATTCTCTGGGGCCAACGTCCTGACTTTC
TRBV7-7	.	TRBJ2-7	.	CASSIPSGPEPYEQYF	TGTGCCAGCAGCATCCCCTCGGGCCCGGAACCCTACGAGCAGTACTTC
TRBV11-2	.	TRBJ1-6	.	CASSLRGSPLHF	TGTGCCAGCAGCCTTAGAGGTTCACCCCTCCACTTT
TRBV7-9	.	TRBJ1-1	once	CASSPRSGKNTEAFF	TGTGCCAGCAGTCCCAGGTCGGGTAAGAACACTGAAGCTTTCTTT
TRBV7-9	TRBD1	TRBJ1-5	.	CASSHTGQGMNQPQHF	TGTGCCAGCAGCCACACCGGACAGGGGATGAATCAGCCCCAGCATTTT
TRBV21-1	.	TRBJ1-1	.	CASSPIRGEAFF	TGTGCCAGCAGCCCAATTAGGGGTGAAGCTTTCTTT
TRBV20-1	TRBD1	TRBJ1-2	.	CSAQGGQGSFSYGYTF	TGCAGTGCCCAAGGGGGACAGGGAAGTTTTAGCTATGGCTACACCTTC
TRBV4-1	.	TRBJ1-1	many	CASSQVLGDTEAFF	TGCGCCAGCAGCCAAGTACTCGGGGACACTGAAGCTTTCTTT
TRBV4-1	.	TRBJ2-5	.	CASSQAGTGQETQYF	TGCGCCAGCAGCCAAGCAGGAACAGGGCAGGAGACCCAGTACTTC
TRBV6-5	TRBD1	TRBJ1-6	.	CASSYAPGTGNSPLHF	TGTGCCAGCAGTTACGCCCCCGGGACAGGGAATTCACCCCTCCACTTT
TRBV4-3	.	TRBJ2-1	.	CASSQDNHRYEQFF	TGCGCCAGCAGCCAAGATAATCATAGATATGAGCAGTTCTTC
TRBV5-1	.	TRBJ1-4	few	CASSQEDREKLFF	TGCGCCAGCAGTCAGGAGGATCGGGAAAAACTGTTTTTT
TRBV7-8	.	TRBJ2-1	.	CASSPPVDGGQFF	TGTGCCAGCAGCCCGCCGGTTGATGGGGGGCAGTTCTTC
TRBV4-2	.	TRBJ1-2	.	CASSQDTTLGDYGYTF	TGTGCCAGCAGCCAAGATACAACCCTGGGGGACTATGGCTACACCTTC
TRBV20-1	.	TRBJ1-5	.	CSAGYRGNQPQHF	TGCAGTGCTGGGTACCGGGGCAATCAGCCCCAGCATTTT
TRBV7-2	.	TRBJ2-1	.	CASALGVEQFF	TGTGCCAGCGCCTTGGGGGTTGAGCAGTTCTTC
TRBV6-2/TRBV6-3	TRBD2	TRBJ2-2	few	CASERGGYTGELFF	TGTGCCAGCGAGCGGGGCGGGTACACCGGGGAGCTGTTTTTT
TRBV10-2	.	TRBJ1-5	few	CASSEFGQPQHF	TGCGCCAGCAGTGAGTTTGGGCAGCCCCAGCATTTT
TRBV12-3/TRBV12-4	.	TRBJ1-1	once	CASSLFGGTEAFF	TGTGCCAGCAGTTTATTTGGGGGGACTGAAGCTTTCTTT
TRBV5-5	TRBD1	TRBJ2-1	few	CASSFPGQGVVEQFF	TGTGCCAGCAGCTTCCCGGGACAGGGGGTGGTTGAGCAGTTCTTC
TRBV7-3	TRBD1	TRBJ1-6	.	CASSFRSGGNSPLHF	TGTGCCAGCAGCTTCCGATCAGGGGGGAATTCACCCCTCCACTTT
TRBV10-3	TRBD2	TRBJ2-2	.	CAISDHLNGRGGAGELFF	TGTGCCATCAGTGACCACCTAAATGGGCGGGGGGGCGCCGGGGAGCTGTTTTTT
TRBV24-1	.	TRBJ1-5	few	CATSDGQNQPQHF	TGTGCCACCAGTGATGGACAGAATCAGCCCCAGCATTTT
TRBV7-6	TRBD1	TRBJ1-3	once	CASSSRQGSGNTIYF	TGTGCCAGCAGCTCAAGACAGGGCTCTGGAAACACCATATATTTT
TRBV7-2	.	TRBJ1-2	.	CASSLSGTAYGYTF	TGTGCCAGCAGCCTTTCCGGGACGGCCTATGGCTACACCTTC
TRBV5-1	.	TRBJ2-7	once	CASSPLTRSAREQYF	TGCGCCAGCAGCCCTTTGACTAGGAGCGCGAGGGAGCAGTACTTC
TRBV11-2	.	TRBJ2-5	few	CASSRERQETQYF	TGTGCCAGCAGCCGGGAGAGGCAAGAGACCCAGTACTTC
TRBV25-1	TRBD1	TRBJ1-2	few	CASSQPGTDYGYTF	TGTGCCAGCAGCCAGCCCGGGACAGACTATGGCTACACCTTC
TRBV25-1	TRBD2	TRBJ2-2	.	CASTSGGNTGELFF	TGTGCCAGCACCAGCGGGGGAAACACCGGGGAGCTGTTTTTT
TRBV5-5	.	TRBJ2-5	.	CASSLFYRAGETQYF	TGTGCCAGCAGCTTGTTCTACAGGGCTGGAGAGACCCAGTACTTC